The 21 T cell receptor beta chains listed next were all sequenced from one sample in a study of shared clonotypes between healthy human individuals. Libraries were prepared by immunoSEQ multiplex PCR; TCRdb keeps only in-frame clonotypes and omits some of them. The sample consists of over a million clones, under 99% of them appearing once. Sequenced input: naive CD4+ T cells sorted from blood. Sample subset: CD45RA+ positively selected. Receptor source: a man in his thirties or forties in good health.

The chain is built from TRBV9 and TRBJ2-3, with D perhaps TRBD1 (6 bases). Per the germline V gene, CDR1 is SGDLS and CDR2 is YYNGEE. This CDR3 is built from 14 residues. V was shortened by 0 bases and J by 6 bases, with 11 bases between the two germline ends. The CDR3 reads CASSVVGASDTQYF. The DNA for the CDR3 is TGTGCCAGCAGCGTAGTGGGGGCCAGCGATACGCAGTATTTT.

The CDR3 sequence: CAWSTYGYTF. The CDR3, as DNA: TGTGCCTGGAGTACGTATGGCTACACCTTC. The V call is TRBV30, the J call TRBJ1-2; unclear D gene. The CDR3 sequence is 10 residues long. Germline-derived CDR1 and CDR2 are GTSNPN and SVGIG (reference sequence). The ends were cut back, 2 bases at V and 5 bases at J, with 3 bases in the middle.

This clone was detected only once. This chain joins TRBV6-5 and TRBJ1-1; 8 bases are a match to TRBD1. The germline CDR1 and CDR2 sequences are MNHEY and SVGAGI. The CDR3 is 15 residues long. Trimming took 6 bases from V and 5 from J; bases not matched to a gene: 11. The CDR3 DNA reads as TGTGCCAGCAGGGGACCGGGACAGGCGATAACTGAAGCTTTCTTT. This translates into CASRGPGQAITEAFF.

J is TRBJ1-1 and V is TRBV7-6; possible D gene TRBD1, 6 bases. The V end lost 5 bases, the J end lost 0 bases, and 19 bases lay between the germline ends. Germline V gene data show CDR1 as SGHVS and CDR2 as FNYEAQ. The CDR3 consists of 17 residues. DNA of the CDR3: TGTGCCAGCAGCCTTCTGGGGCAGGGGACCATGAACACTGAAGCTTTCTTT. Amino acid sequence: CASSLLGQGTMNTEAFF.

The rearrangement uses TRBV6-5 and TRBJ2-5, with 8 bases aligning to TRBD2. The CDR3 runs to 13 residues. Trimming cost V 8 bases and J 6 bases; bases outside gene matches: 8. Germline CDR1 MNHEY, CDR2 SVGAGI. The CDR3 here is CASRYREGKTQYF. The CDR3 DNA follows: TGTGCCAGCCGGTATCGGGAGGGAAAGACCCAGTACTTC.

As to this clone: Other DNA variants within this sample encode the same CDR3. The rearrangement uses TRBV5-1 and TRBJ2-2; no reliable D call. With 0 bases removed from V and 3 bases from J, the gap between germline ends came to 6 bases. CDR3 length equals 14 residues. Germline lookup yields CDR1 SGHRS and CDR2 YFSETQ. This chain's CDR3 is CASSLEGYTGELFF. The CDR3 DNA is TGCGCCAGCAGCTTGGAAGGGTACACCGGGGAGCTGTTTTTT. The complete variable domain, with remaining parts taken from reference TRBV5-1 and TRBJ2-2, reads KAGVTQTPRYLIKTRGQQVTLSCSPISGHRSVSWYQQTPGQGLQFLFEYFSETQRNKGNFPGRFSGRQFSNSRSEMNVSTLELGDSALYLCASSLEGYTGELFFGEGSRLTVL.

The rearrangement links TRBV5-4 to TRBJ2-5; possibly TRBD1 for D (5 bases). Per germline, CDR1 SGHNT and CDR2 YYREEE (reference sequence). This CDR3 region has 14 residues. V dropped 4 bases and J dropped 1 base, with 11 bases sitting between them. Written as DNA, the CDR3 is TGTGCCAGCAGCCAACAGGCCGTCCAAGAGACCCAGTACTTC. Its translation is CASSQQAVQETQYF.

The chain combines TRBV7-2 with TRBJ2-3; D is unresolved. The germline V gene has CDR1 SGHTA and CDR2 FQGNSA. Trimming stripped 1 base from V and 6 bases from J, with 8 bases between. This CDR3 comprises 13 residues. CDR3 in amino acids: CASSLDQLDTQYF. The CDR3 region has the DNA TGTGCCAGCAGCTTAGACCAGCTGGATACGCAGTATTTT.

The V and J genes are TRBV6-1 and TRBJ2-3, with 13 bases matching TRBD2. The CDR3 is made up of 15 amino acids. The ends lost 5 bases at V and 6 bases at J; junction bases unmatched: 5. Germline CDR1 and CDR2: MNHNS and SASEGT. The chain's CDR3 is CASSRTSGSPDTQYF. The CDR3 DNA reads TGTGCCAGCAGTCGGACTAGCGGGAGTCCTGATACGCAGTATTTT.

V usage is TRBV9 and J usage is TRBJ2-2; D uncertain. Germline assignment: CDR1 SGDLS and CDR2 YYNGEE. The CDR3 contains 13 residues. Trimming took off 0 bases at V and 6 bases at J, with 6 bases between the two ends. DNA for the CDR3: TGTGCCAGCAGCGTAGCAAGGTCCGGGGAGCTGTTTTTT. Translated, it gives CASSVARSGELFF. Filled out from reference TRBV9 and TRBJ2-2, the complete variable domain reads DSGVTQTPKHLITATGQRVTLRCSPRSGDLSVYWYQQSLDQGLQFLIQYYNGEERAKGNILERFSAQQFPDLHSELNLSSLELGDSALYFCASSVARSGELFFGEGSRLTVL.

The count of this clone is one. The CDR3 DNA sequence: TGTGCCAGCAGCGTAGGGACCCCCCCCGGGGAGCTGTTTTTT. It yields the protein CASSVGTPPGELFF. The chain employs TRBV9 and TRBJ2-2; the D is unclear. V gave up 0 bases and J gave up 6 bases, with 9 bases separating them. The germline gives CDR1 SGDLS, CDR2 YYNGEE. The length of the CDR3 is 14 residues.

The rearrangement uses TRBV5-1 and TRBJ1-2, with 9 bases fitting TRBD1. V lost 6 bases and J lost 4; bases outside the gene matches: 7. Germline V gene sequence: CDR1 SGHRS, CDR2 YFSETQ. This CDR3 has 14 residues. CDR3 DNA: TGCGCCAGCAAAAATCAGGGACAGGGCTATGGCTACACCTTC. Translated, it gives CASKNQGQGYGYTF.

Regarding this clone: The sample holds other DNA sequences that translate to the same CDR3. The V and J genes are TRBV7-3 and TRBJ1-2; possible D gene TRBD1, 5 bases. Germline CDR1 reads SGHTA; CDR2 reads FQGTGA. CDR3 length: 13 residues. V was shortened by 4 bases and J by 4 bases, with 10 bases between the two germline ends. The CDR3, as DNA: TGTGCCAGCAGCTCGGGGGTCGGCTATGGCTACACCTTC. Protein product: CASSSGVGYGYTF. Drawing the rest from reference TRBV7-3 and TRBJ1-2, the complete variable domain is GAGVSQTPSNKVTEKGKYVELRCDPISGHTALYWYRQSLGQGPEFLIYFQGTGAADDSGLPNDRFFAVRPEGSVSTLKIQRTERGDSAVYLCASSSGVGYGYTFGSGTRLTVV.

V gene TRBV4-3 combines with J gene TRBJ1-5; 9 nucleotides line up with TRBD1. Germline CDR1 LGHNA, CDR2 YSLEER. V shed 4 bases and J 6 bases; nucleotides not matched to a gene: 7. The CDR3 sequence is 15 residues long. In DNA, the CDR3 is TGCGCCAGCAGCCCGGGACAGGGAATGAGTCAGCCCCAGCATTTT. Its translation is CASSPGQGMSQPQHF.

The CDR3 here is CASSPRRGAEQPQHF. CDR3 bases: TGTGCCAGCAGTCCCAGGAGAGGCGCGGAACAGCCCCAGCATTTT. The rearrangement joins TRBV27 to TRBJ1-5; D remains unclear. The CDR3 covers 15 residues. Trimming shortened V by 5 bases and J by 7 bases, and 18 bases separated the two germline ends. Germline CDR1 and CDR2: MNHEY and SMNVEV (reference sequence).

The genes are TRBV6-5 and TRBJ2-7, with 11 bases that match TRBD1. The CDR3 extends over 13 amino acids. The germline V gene has CDR1 MNHEY and CDR2 SVGAGI. The junction had 6 bases not matched to a gene; V was cut back by 8 bases and J by 6 bases. The CDR3 DNA sequence: TGTGCCAGCCGGCCGGGACAGGGGGGCGAGCAGTACTTC. Translating it yields CASRPGQGGEQYF.

V is TRBV4-2 and J is TRBJ1-1; D unresolved. This CDR3 is 15 amino acids long. Deletions cut 4 bases from V and 0 bases from J, with 12 bases between. Germline V CDR1 and CDR2: LGHNA, YNFKEQ. CDR3 in amino acids: CASSPSKGMNTEAFF. The CDR3 DNA follows: TGTGCCAGCAGCCCCTCCAAAGGGATGAACACTGAAGCTTTCTTT.

The chain employs TRBV19 and TRBJ2-1; 7 bases are shared with TRBD2. V gave up 4 bases and J gave up 1 base; unmatched junction bases: 10. The CDR3 covers 17 residues. Germline values: CDR1 LNHDA, CDR2 SQIVND (reference sequence). The CDR3 DNA reads as TGTGCCAGTAGTAAGGGAGGCGGGAGAGGATCCTACAATGAGCAGTTCTTC. Translating gives CASSKGGGRGSYNEQFF.

About this clone: This specimen includes other DNA sequences encoding the same CDR3. The V gene is TRBV19, the J gene TRBJ2-3, with D tentatively TRBD2 (5 bases). The CDR3 runs to 13 residues. V gave up 3 bases and J gave up 5 bases, with 9 bases separating them. Germline values: CDR1 LNHDA, CDR2 SQIVND (reference sequence). In DNA, the CDR3 is TGTGCCAGTAGTATCGGGGTAGGAGATACGCAGTATTTT. Its protein is CASSIGVGDTQYF.

The gene calls are TRBV9 and TRBJ1-2; D unclear. Germline values: CDR1 SGDLS, CDR2 YYNGEE. The CDR3 runs to 17 residues. Deletions cut 2 bases from V and 6 bases from J, with 23 bases between. The chain's CDR3 is CASSVDLIGRVNDGYTF. CDR3 coding DNA: TGTGCCAGCAGCGTGGACCTCATTGGAAGGGTGAATGATGGCTACACCTTC.

This clone was counted once. The gene calls are TRBV28 and TRBJ2-7, with D perhaps matching TRBD1 (5 bases). Deletions cut 5 bases from V and 1 base from J, with 12 bases between. CDR3 length equals 14 residues. Germline values: CDR1 MDHEN, CDR2 SYDVKM. Written as DNA, the CDR3 is TGTGCCAGCAGTGACAGTTCAGTTTCCTACGAGCAGTACTTC. As protein: CASSDSSVSYEQYF.